The 3 T cell receptor beta chains presented below share a single source sample, sequenced in a study of control samples from healthy donors and cancer patients. Generated by immunoSEQ multiplex PCR, the TCRdb table keeps only in-frame clones and is missing some. The repertoire holds 150,000 or so clones, with about 86% as singletons. The sample was blood. These receptors were taken from a man between 18 and 35 years old in good health.

The chain uses TRBV7-8 and TRBJ1-4, with 9 bases matching TRBD1. Germline V CDR1 and CDR2: SGHVS, FQNEAQ. The V and J ends lost 3 bases and 2 bases, in that order; junction bases with no gene match: 4. This CDR3 region has 16 residues. CDR3 sequence reads: CASSFVQGATNEKLFF. The CDR3 coding sequence is TGTGCCAGCAGCTTTGTACAGGGGGCGACTAATGAAAAACTGTTTTTT.

The chain recombines TRBV9 with TRBJ2-7; 10 bases are a match to TRBD1. Germline-derived CDR1 and CDR2 are SGDLS and YYNGEE. This CDR3 is 18 amino acids long. The trim removed 0 bases at V and 6 bases at J, leaving 15 bases unmatched. The CDR3 reads CASSVGQGARVPSGEQYF. The CDR3 region has the DNA TGTGCCAGCAGCGTAGGACAGGGGGCTCGAGTCCCGTCCGGCGAGCAGTACTTC.

Written as DNA, the CDR3 is TGTGCCAGCAGTTTAGGGACAAACTACGAGCAGTACTTC. It is translated as CASSLGTNYEQYF. The chain links TRBV12-3 or TRBV12-4 to TRBJ2-7, with a possible D match to TRBD1 (5 bases). CDR3 length: 13 amino acids. V lost 1 base, J lost 3 bases, and 7 bases lay in between.